This T cell receptor beta chain was obtained from a study of blood T cell repertoires in COVID-19. At the level of the study: Samples of COVID-19 (acute and convalescent) were obtained from the United States, Italy and Spain. In each case, the material was cDNA or gDNA derived from T cells, B-cell-depleted T cells, or PBMCs.

Study processing details: Reference gene primer amplification gave estimated nucleated cell counts. Repertoires were generated with immunoSEQ multiplex PCR, while TCRdb's copy carries only in-frame clones and drops some. V and J calls and clone size come straight from that table; D and trimming were deduced from the DNA. The sample has 200,000 to 250,000 clones; nearly 85% are singletons. Trimming cost V 4 bases and J 0 bases; bases outside gene matches: 9. The V gene's germline CDR1 is WSHSY and CDR2 SAAADI. The CDR3 is 16 amino acids. Enrollment of patients from Seattle took place during active infection, with longitudinal follow-up.

The chain combines TRBV10-2 with TRBJ2-7; the match to TRBD2 covers 7 bases. Material: peripheral blood. This clonotype was obtained from a woman in her twenties or thirties with COVID-19, enrolled during active disease. Written as DNA, the CDR3 is TGCGCCAGCAGTGCCTCGGGAGGCCCGAGCTCCTACGAGCAGTACTTC. It yields the protein CASSASGGPSSYEQYF.